This T cell receptor beta chain is drawn from a study of T cells after yellow fever vaccination. TCRdb re-called the 5' RACE reads through MiXCR, storing one row per CDR3 protein. The table shows just under 600,000 distinct CDR3 sequences, with around an eighth occurring only once. The CDR3 totals 16 residues. V was cut by 0 bases and J by 5 bases, with 17 bases left in between. The V gene's germline CDR1 is SGHRS and CDR2 YFSETQ. The sequence derives from a man aged 30 to 45 who received the YFV17D yellow fever vaccine. The chain uses TRBV5-1 and TRBJ2-5; TRBD2 is a possible D gene (5 bases). The starting material was PBMCs, obtained on the day of the yellow fever booster vaccination. CDR3 in DNA: TGCGCCAGCAGCTTGGCCGCTACAGCCCAGCGGGAGACCCAGTACTTC. Amino acids: CASSLAATAQRETQYF.